What follows are 27 T cell receptor beta chains derived from one specimen sequenced in a study of T cells in Graves' hyperthyroidism and ophthalmopathy. Regions amplified from RNA transcripts were the TCR beta CDR3 regions. The primer set for the first-round RT-PCR of the TCR CDR3 was HTBI. TCRdb re-called the multiplex PCR reads with MiXCR, one entry per CDR3 protein. The data hold 600,000 to 800,000 distinct CDR3 sequences, with approximately 36% observed a single time. The sample consisted of blood. These receptors all come from a woman aged 40 to 49 with Graves' hyperthyroidism.

The gene calls are TRBV29-1 and TRBJ2-5, with a possible D match to TRBD2 (5 bases). The germline V gene encodes CDR1 SQVTM and CDR2 ANQGSEA. CDR3 length: 14 residues. Deletions cut 1 base from V and 0 bases from J, with 9 bases between. DNA for the CDR3: TGCAGCGTTGAAGTAGCGATTCACCAAGAGACCCAGTACTTC. It translates to CSVEVAIHQETQYF. Full variable domain (missing parts from reference TRBV29-1 and TRBJ2-5): SAVISQKPSRDICQRGTSLTIQCQVDSQVTMMFWYRQQPGQSLTLIATANQGSEATYESGFVIDKFPISRPNLTFSTLTVSNMSPEDSSIYLCSVEVAIHQETQYFGPGTRLLVL.

The V gene is TRBV9, the J gene TRBJ2-7, with 9 bases fitting TRBD1. The germline V gene has CDR1 SGDLS and CDR2 YYNGEE. V trimming: 3 bases; J trimming: 5 bases; junction bases outside the gene matches: 6. This CDR3 is 14 amino acids long. CDR3 sequence reads: CASSGWDRADEQYF. The DNA of the CDR3 is TGTGCCAGCAGCGGATGGGACAGGGCCGACGAGCAGTACTTC.

This clonotype came up a few times. A read error may be the cause here, since a much bigger clone is one base away. The chain employs TRBV29-1 and TRBJ1-1; D is perhaps TRBD1 (6 bases). CDR1 and CDR2 (germline): SQVTM, ANQGSEA. The CDR3 sequence is 13 residues long. V was cut by 3 bases and J by 10 bases, with 18 bases left in between. Here the CDR3 DNA reads TGCAGCGTTGATCCCCCGGACAGCTCCGCAGCTTTCTTT. Translated, it gives CSVDPPDSSAAFF. The whole variable domain, filled in from reference TRBV29-1 and TRBJ1-1, reads SAVISQKPSRDICQRGTSLTIQCQVDSQVTMMFWYRQQPGQSLTLIATANQGSEATYESGFVIDKFPISRPNLTFSTLTVSNMSPEDSSIYLCSVDPPDSSAAFFGQGTRLTVV.

This clonotype came up a few times. V is TRBV12-3 or TRBV12-4 and J is TRBJ2-4; D is uncertain. This CDR3 has 11 amino acids. V was pared by 2 bases and J by 10 bases, with 6 bases between. This chain's CDR3 is CASSLIGIQYF. For the CDR3, the DNA is TGTGCCAGCAGTTTAATAGGGATTCAGTACTTC.

This chain joins TRBV7-9 and TRBJ1-2; 7 bases agree with TRBD1. Germline V gene sequence: CDR1 SEHNR, CDR2 FQNEAQ (reference sequence). J was trimmed by 8 bases and V by 4 bases; bases with no gene match: 28. CDR3 length: 20 amino acids. In DNA form, the CDR3 reads TGTGCCAGCAGCTCGGGTTCAGTTGAAACCGGGACAGTCTTCGACGGGGGCTACACCTTC. Translation gives CASSSGSVETGTVFDGGYTF.

This clonotype has a single count. CDR3 DNA: TGTGCCAGCAGCTTAATAGTTGCCACCAGGGATACGCAGTATTTT. It translates to CASSLIVATRDTQYF. The genes are TRBV7-2 and TRBJ2-3, with D hard to call. Germline-derived CDR1 and CDR2 are SGHTA and FQGNSA. V lost 2 bases, J lost 6 bases, and 15 bases lay in between. This CDR3 has 15 amino acids.

As regards this clonotype: One end of the junction does not line up with germline, which may come from a read error. This chain joins TRBV4-3 and TRBJ1-6; D is ambiguous. This CDR3 comprises 15 residues. In germline, CDR1 is LGHNA, CDR2 YSLEER. The CDR3, as DNA: TGCGCCAGCGGCCAGAAAGAGACGACGAGTTCACCCCTCCACTTT. Its protein product is CASGQKETTSSPLHF.

This clonotype was observed a few times. The chain carries TRBV4-1 and TRBJ2-5, with a tentative D call TRBD2 (7 bases). CDR3 length equals 16 residues. The germline V and J ends were trimmed by 1 base and 4 bases, with 16 bases remaining between them. The germline CDR1 and CDR2 sequences are MGHRA and YSYEKL. CDR3 residues: CASSQVGAGARETQYF. The CDR3 DNA reads as TGCGCCAGCAGCCAAGTAGGTGCGGGGGCGAGAGAGACCCAGTACTTC.

This chain joins TRBV6-6 and TRBJ2-7; 9 bases agree with TRBD1. From germline, CDR1 is MNHNY and CDR2 SVGAGI (reference sequence). CDR3 length: 13 residues. Trimming cost V 8 bases and J 2 bases; bases outside gene matches: 4. Here the CDR3 DNA reads TGTGCCAGCCGGGACAGGGCCCCCTACGAGCAGTACTTC. As protein: CASRDRAPYEQYF.

V usage is TRBV6-5 and J usage is TRBJ2-7; D is possibly TRBD2 (5 bases). Germline V lookup: CDR1 MNHEY, CDR2 SVGAGI. This CDR3 is 14 amino acids long. The V end lost 0 bases, the J end lost 7 bases, and 13 bases lay between the germline ends. CDR3 DNA sequence: TGTGCCAGCAGTTACTCGAGCGGAGTCGGGGAGCAGTACTTC. This sequence encodes CASSYSSGVGEQYF.

This clonotype has at least ten counts. For the CDR3, the DNA is TGTGCCATCAGTCAGGGGTACAACTACGAGCAGTACTTC. Translated, it gives CAISQGYNYEQYF. The chain carries TRBV10-3 and TRBJ2-7; the D gene is possibly TRBD1 (6 bases). V was trimmed by 5 bases and J by 3 bases, leaving 11 bases between them. From germline, CDR1 is ENHRY and CDR2 SYGVKD. CDR3 length: 13 amino acids.

The sample holds many counts of this clonotype. The V call is TRBV12-3 or TRBV12-4, the J call TRBJ1-2; no definite D call. The V gene lost 0 bases and the J gene lost 4 bases, with 12 bases spanning the gap. This CDR3 has 15 amino acids. The DNA for the CDR3 is TGTGCCAGCAGTTTAGCGAACACCCAAGCCTATGGCTACACCTTC. Protein sequence: CASSLANTQAYGYTF.

This clonotype was found many times. CDR3 DNA sequence: TGCAGCGTGGCAAACAGGGGAAGTTATTCTGAAGCTTTCTTT. Amino acids: CSVANRGSYSEAFF. The chain recombines TRBV29-1 with TRBJ1-1; 7 bases map to TRBD1. CDR1 and CDR2 from the germline V gene are SQVTM and ANQGSEA. The CDR3 is 14 residues long. V shed 6 bases, J shed 6 bases, and the junction held 13 bases outside the gene matches.

This clonotype was observed a handful of times. One junction end disagrees with the germline gene, perhaps due to a read error. The chain recombines TRBV10-3 with TRBJ2-7, with D hard to call. Germline V gene sequence: CDR1 ENHRY, CDR2 SYGVKD. This CDR3 has 9 amino acids. CDR3 loop: CAIGYEQNF. The CDR3 region has the DNA TGTGCCATAGGCTACGAGCAAAACTTC.

The chain employs TRBV7-9 and TRBJ1-2; D is uncertain. This CDR3 has 12 residues. Trimming cost V 5 bases and J 8 bases, with 12 bases left between them. The V gene's germline CDR1 is SEHNR and CDR2 FQNEAQ (reference sequence). CDR3 coding DNA: TGTGCCAGCAGCCAAACAACCCAAGGCTACACCTTC. Its protein is CASSQTTQGYTF.

This clonotype appeared a few times. An end of the junction does not agree with germline; a read error may underlie this. The chain recombines TRBV10-3 with TRBJ1-1; 11 bases agree with TRBD1. From germline, CDR1 is ENHRY and CDR2 SYGVKD. The CDR3 runs to 16 residues. CDR3 coding DNA: TGTGCCAGCAGTCTCCGGACAGGGGGCAGTGGCACTGAAGCTTTCTTT. Its protein is CASSLRTGGSGTEAFF.

This clonotype has at least ten counts. The J gene is TRBJ1-4, the V gene TRBV7-6; unclear D gene. CDR1 is SGHVS, CDR2 FNYEAQ, per germline. The ends were cut back, 2 bases at V and 8 bases at J, with 12 bases in the middle. The CDR3 is 14 residues long. The CDR3 reads CASSLRASYEKLFF. The CDR3 coding sequence is TGTGCCAGCAGCTTACGTGCCAGCTACGAAAAACTGTTTTTT.

The count of this clonotype is one. This chain joins TRBV7-9 and TRBJ2-5; D is possibly TRBD1 or TRBD2 (6 bases each). The CDR3 has 15 residues. CDR1 and CDR2 from the germline V gene are SEHNR and FQNEAQ (reference sequence). Trimming removed 4 bases at V and 5 bases at J, with 17 bases between. The CDR3 reads CASSSPQGGEETQYF. The DNA of the CDR3 is TGTGCCAGCAGCTCACCACAGGGAGGCGAGGAGACCCAGTACTTC.

Comments on this clonotype: One end of the junction is discordant with germline, which a read error may explain. The genes are TRBV4-2 and TRBJ1-6; 9 bases map to TRBD1. CDR1 is LGHNA, CDR2 YNFKEQ, per germline. The CDR3 has 14 residues. The DNA of the CDR3 is TGTGCCAGCAGCCAGGGACAGGGTAATTCACCCCCCCACTTT. This encodes CASSQGQGNSPPHF.

This clonotype was recorded a few times. The rearrangement joins TRBV7-8 to TRBJ1-1; 12 bases are a match to TRBD1. The trim removed 5 bases at V and 4 bases at J, leaving 5 bases unmatched. CDR1 and CDR2 (germline): SGHVS, FQNEAQ. The CDR3 covers 15 residues. CDR3 residues: CASSEGQGAFTEAFF. CDR3 in DNA: TGTGCCAGCAGCGAGGGACAGGGGGCTTTCACTGAAGCTTTCTTT. Supplemented by reference TRBV7-8 and TRBJ1-1, the full variable domain reads GAGVSQSPRYKVAKRGQDVALRCDPISGHVSLFWYQQALGQGPEFLTYFQNEAQLDKSGLPSDRFFAERPEGSVSTLKIQRTQQEDSAVYLCASSEGQGAFTEAFFGQGTRLTVV.

This clonotype appeared once. This chain uses TRBV20-1 with TRBJ2-5; D gene unclear. There are 14 residues in the CDR3. Germline V CDR1 and CDR2: DFQATT, SNEGSKA (reference sequence). The CDR3 nucleotides read TGCAGCATCCGACGGAGTAACCAACAAGAGACCCAGTACTTC. As protein: CSIRRSNQQETQYF.

The CDR3 spells CATSSFAVNYGYTF. The CDR3, as DNA: TGTGCCACCAGCAGCTTTGCGGTTAACTATGGCTACACCTTC. The gene calls are TRBV15 and TRBJ1-2; the D is unclear. The CDR3 has 14 amino acids. V was cut by 3 bases and J by 1 base, with 9 bases left in between. Germline CDR1 is LNHNV and CDR2 is YYDKDF (reference sequence).

The V call is TRBV7-3, the J call TRBJ1-6, with D perhaps matching TRBD1 (5 bases). Germline V gene lookup returns CDR1 SGHTA and CDR2 FQGTGA. Trimming took off 11 bases at V and 5 bases at J, with 16 bases between the two ends. There are 14 residues in the CDR3. The CDR3 nucleotides read TGTGCCTGGACGGGGGGGGAGCATAATTCACCCCTCCACTTT. This translates into CAWTGGEHNSPLHF.

Remarks on this clonotype: At one end the junction does not follow the germline gene, possibly because of a read error. CDR3 region: CASNLLDLAGGGRKEAQYF. CDR3 bases: TGTGCCAGCAACCTCCTCGATCTAGCGGGGGGGGGACGGAAAGAGGCCCAGTACTTC. The J gene is TRBJ2-5, the V gene TRBV7-2, with 12 bases aligning to TRBD2. Germline loops: CDR1 SGHTA, CDR2 FQGNSA. The CDR3 is 19 amino acids.

This sequence joins TRBV5-1 and TRBJ2-2; D may correspond to TRBD1 or TRBD2 (5 bases each). Looked up from germline, CDR1 is SGHRS and CDR2 is YFSETQ. V lost 4 bases to trimming and J lost 4 bases, with 14 bases between them. The CDR3 is made up of 15 amino acids. CDR3 loop: CASSIGTTGTGELFF. CDR3 in DNA: TGCGCCAGCAGCATCGGGACGACCGGCACCGGGGAGCTGTTTTTT.

The table lists this clonotype with many counts. The chain carries TRBV7-8 and TRBJ2-7; D uncertain. V was shortened by 5 bases and J by 3 bases, with 11 bases between the two germline ends. Per germline, CDR1 SGHVS and CDR2 FQNEAQ. The CDR3 extends over 13 amino acids. CDR3: CASSPRRNYEQYF. CDR3 nucleotide sequence: TGTGCCAGCAGCCCCAGACGGAACTACGAGCAGTACTTC.

This clonotype was seen ten or more times. This chain joins TRBV19 and TRBJ2-7; weak D call: TRBD2 (6 bases). Trimming cost V 3 bases and J 0 bases, with 12 bases left between them. CDR1 LNHDA and CDR2 SQIVND come from the germline V gene (reference sequence). The CDR3 length is 15 residues. CDR3 sequence: CASSIRDSDSYEQYF. CDR3 nucleotides: TGTGCCAGTAGTATTCGGGACTCCGACTCCTACGAGCAGTACTTC.